The clone carrying this TCR beta chain was observed a single time. Its antigen remains unknown. Other DNA sequences in this specimen translate into the identical CDR3. The data are from a study of cytomegalovirus exposure and HLA in healthy donors. At the level of the study: Inside one of the first data releases sat 75 million to 100 million unique TCRs taken from HLA-typed donors.

The junction had 2 bases not matched to a gene; V was cut back by 4 bases and J by 5 bases. Germline CDR1 and CDR2: SGHRS and YFSETQ. The CDR3 has 13 amino acids. Overall study results and limits: Reports credit the classifier with highly specific, highly sensitive diagnosis of cytomegalovirus status. Clonal expansion, a later analysis showed, was greater in HLA-associated TCR beta chains than in equally common others. The study labeled fewer than 200 TCR beta chains cytomegalovirus-associated.

The PCR ran on 60 Vbeta and 13 Jbeta primers. TCRdb keeps only in-frame clones here, not all; method: immunoSEQ multiplex PCR. The profile shows about 100,000 clones, approximately 70% of them singletons. The V gene is TRBV5-1, the J gene TRBJ2-5, with 10 bases identical to TRBD1. This TCR was sampled from a man under 40 in good health and CMV-seropositive. The sample consisted of PBMCs. This chain's CDR3 is CASSPGQGETQYF. The CDR3 DNA reads as TGCGCCAGCAGCCCGGGACAGGGGGAGACCCAGTACTTC.